This TCR beta chain was captured by sequencing in a study of blood T cell repertoires in COVID-19. At the level of the study: Researchers got acute and convalescent COVID-19 samples from the United States, Italy and Spain.

Per the original data handling: How many nucleated cells were present was estimated from reference gene primer amplification. The assay was immunoSEQ multiplex PCR, and TCRdb's table has in-frame clones only and misses some. V and J calls plus clone size are reproduced from that table; the DNA served to infer D and trimming. This sample has 200,000 to 250,000 clones, with roughly 89% found just once. Only a few counts were recorded for this clone. Trimming shortened V by 1 base and J by 4 bases, and 4 bases separated the two germline ends. Looked up from germline, CDR1 is SGHDN and CDR2 is FVKESK. The CDR3 spans 13 residues.

The source is a man aged 30 to 39 who had recovered from COVID-19. What was sequenced was peripheral blood. V gene TRBV14 combines with J gene TRBJ1-4; no reliable D call. The CDR3 loop reads CASSQALNEKLFF. The DNA for the CDR3 is TGTGCCAGCAGCCAAGCTCTTAATGAAAAACTGTTTTTT.